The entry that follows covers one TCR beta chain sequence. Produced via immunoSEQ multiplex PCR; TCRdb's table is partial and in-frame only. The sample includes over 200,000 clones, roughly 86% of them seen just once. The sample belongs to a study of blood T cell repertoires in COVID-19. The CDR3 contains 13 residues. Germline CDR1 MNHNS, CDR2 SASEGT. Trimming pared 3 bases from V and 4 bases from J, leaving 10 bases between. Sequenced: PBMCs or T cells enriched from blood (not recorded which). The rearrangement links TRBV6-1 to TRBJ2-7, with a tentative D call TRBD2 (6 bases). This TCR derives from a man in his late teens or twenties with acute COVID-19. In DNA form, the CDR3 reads TGTGCCAGCAGTGAGCAAGGGACTTACGAGCAGTACTTC. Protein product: CASSEQGTYEQYF.